This entry lists 30 T cell receptor beta chains sequenced from one sample in a study of T-cell memory formation after mild COVID-19. TCRdb re-called the 5' RACE reads with MiXCR, one entry per CDR3 protein. Counted here are just under 350,000 distinct CDR3 sequences, 10% to 15% occurring once; the ten biggest clones make up about 21%. Sequencing was carried out using PBMCs or a T cell subset sorted from them (not recorded which). The receptors were gathered from a man aged 18 to 30 who had mild COVID-19 (a few samples of this study predate the infection). Cell type and time point are not known.

V usage is TRBV7-9 and J usage is TRBJ1-1; maybe TRBD1 (5 bases). V lost 1 base, J lost 5 bases, and 20 bases lay in between. Looked up from germline, CDR1 is SEHNR and CDR2 is FQNEAQ (reference sequence). The CDR3 totals 17 residues. Here the CDR3 DNA reads TGTGCCAGCAGCTTAGGGGGCCCTGGTCCCAGGGAAACTGAAGCTTTCTTT. This translates into CASSLGGPGPRETEAFF.

This clonotype was detected only a few times. The gene calls are TRBV12-3 or TRBV12-4 and TRBJ1-6, with TRBD1 matching 8 bases. CDR3 length: 14 residues. Trimming at V came to 5 bases and at J to 9 bases, leaving 6 bases not matched to a gene. The CDR3 is CASSRRQGPSPLHF. CDR3 DNA sequence: TGTGCCAGCAGTCGCAGACAGGGGCCTTCACCCCTCCACTTT.

The chain recombines TRBV9 with TRBJ1-5; TRBD1 matches 11 bases. J gave up 6 bases and V 0 bases, and 2 bases lay outside the gene matches. This CDR3 spans 15 amino acids. CDR1 SGDLS and CDR2 YYNGEE come from the germline V gene. CDR3 amino acids: CASSVGGTGGQPQHF. CDR3 DNA: TGTGCCAGCAGCGTAGGGGGGACAGGGGGTCAGCCCCAGCATTTT.

V and J are TRBV12-3 or TRBV12-4 and TRBJ1-1; D is ambiguous. The CDR3 is made up of 12 amino acids. V was cut by 7 bases and J by 6 bases, with 12 bases left in between. This CDR3 reads CASTKTAAEAFF. The CDR3 DNA follows: TGTGCCAGCACTAAGACGGCGGCTGAAGCTTTCTTT.

This clonotype was seen more than once but under ten times. The genes are TRBV5-1 and TRBJ2-2, with a weak D call TRBD2 (5 bases). Germline V lookup: CDR1 SGHRS, CDR2 YFSETQ. The CDR3 has 14 amino acids. Trimming took 4 bases from V and 8 from J, leaving 15 bases between them. DNA for the CDR3: TGCGCCAGCAGCCTATCCCCAAGGACTGGGGAGCTGTTTTTT. It codes for CASSLSPRTGELFF.

This clonotype occurred a few times. Relative to the germline gene, one junction end is altered; a read error may explain this. The rearrangement links TRBV12-3 or TRBV12-4 to TRBJ2-5; tentatively, D is TRBD2 (6 bases). CDR3 length: 12 residues. The CDR3 here is CASSRPGAQPSF. DNA of the CDR3: TGTGCCAGCAGCCGGCCGGGAGCACAGCCTTCCTTC.

To note about this clonotype: At one boundary the junction diverges from the germline segment, which might be a read error. CDR3 sequence: CASSVAGGHTDTQYF. CDR3 DNA sequence: TGTGCCAGCAGCGTAGCGGGGGGGCACACAGATACGCAGTATTTT. The genes are TRBV7-2 and TRBJ2-3; 11 nucleotides line up with TRBD2. This CDR3 region has 15 residues. Looked up from germline, CDR1 is SGHTA and CDR2 is FQGNSA.

The V and J genes are TRBV7-2 and TRBJ2-2; the D is unclear. CDR3 length: 13 residues. Trimming removed 4 bases at V and 4 bases at J, with 7 bases between. Germline V gene data show CDR1 as SGHTA and CDR2 as FQGNSA. The CDR3 sequence: CASSYMGTGELFF. CDR3 bases: TGTGCCAGCAGCTACATGGGCACCGGGGAGCTGTTTTTT.

This clonotype was counted ten times or more. V is TRBV5-1 and J is TRBJ2-3; 7 bases fit TRBD2. The CDR3 consists of 15 residues. Per germline, CDR1 SGHRS and CDR2 YFSETQ. V lost 3 bases to trimming and J lost 0 bases; unmatched junction nucleotides: 4. CDR3 amino acids: CASSSAGDSTDTQYF. In nucleotides, the CDR3 is TGCGCCAGCAGCTCCGCGGGGGACAGCACAGATACGCAGTATTTT.

This clonotype has only a few counts. This chain uses TRBV6-2 or TRBV6-3 with TRBJ2-5; 11 nucleotides match TRBD2. Germline CDR1 MNHEY, CDR2 SVGEGT. V was clipped by 6 bases and J by 5 bases; unmatched bases: 11. The CDR3 totals 16 residues. CDR3 nucleotide sequence: TGTGCCAGCAGCGGACTAGCGGGCGCAGCCAGGGAGACCCAGTACTTC. Protein product: CASSGLAGAARETQYF.

The V gene is TRBV7-2, the J gene TRBJ2-2; D remains ambiguous. Germline V gives CDR1 SGHTA, CDR2 FQGNSA. CDR3 size: 15 residues. V lost 5 bases and J 4 bases, leaving 14 bases between the germline ends. CDR3 region: CASSRGGLVTGELFF. DNA of the CDR3: TGTGCCAGCAGCCGCGGCGGTTTGGTCACCGGGGAGCTGTTTTTT.

The gene calls are TRBV4-1 and TRBJ1-2; 7 nucleotides line up with TRBD1. Germline CDR1 MGHRA, CDR2 YSYEKL. The CDR3 totals 14 residues. V was clipped by 2 bases and J by 7 bases; unmatched bases: 7. The CDR3: CASSQSTGSSGYTF. In DNA form, the CDR3 reads TGCGCCAGCAGCCAATCGACAGGGTCCTCTGGCTACACCTTC.

V usage is TRBV24-1 and J usage is TRBJ2-1; TRBD2 aligns across 12 bases. V shed 5 bases and J 6 bases; nucleotides not matched to a gene: 4. The CDR3 sequence is 15 residues long. In germline, CDR1 is KGHDR, CDR2 SFDVKD. Here the CDR3 reads CATSGGLAGVNEQFF. CDR3 in DNA: TGTGCCACCAGTGGGGGACTAGCGGGTGTCAATGAGCAGTTCTTC.

This clonotype was seen a handful of times. The chain is built from TRBV7-9 and TRBJ1-5; D possibly corresponds to TRBD1 (6 bases). Germline-derived CDR1 and CDR2 are SEHNR and FQNEAQ (reference sequence). The length of the CDR3 is 16 residues. V lost 5 bases to trimming and J lost 1 base, with 15 bases between them. DNA of the CDR3: TGTGCCAGCAGCGGGACCGGGGGGCGCAGCAATCAGCCCCAGCATTTT. It translates to CASSGTGGRSNQPQHF.

V and J are TRBV10-3 and TRBJ2-1; 8 bases agree with TRBD2. This CDR3 has 15 residues. V lost 3 bases to trimming and J lost 5 bases; unmatched junction nucleotides: 6. Germline-derived CDR1 and CDR2 are ENHRY and SYGVKD. The CDR3 coding sequence is TGTGCCATCAGTGATCGGCGGGGGGTTCACAATGAGCAGTTCTTC. Translation: CAISDRRGVHNEQFF.

Turning to this clonotype: The junction shows a germline mismatch at one end, possibly a read error. The chain uses TRBV4-1 and TRBJ2-2; possibly TRBD1 for D (6 bases). There are 16 residues in the CDR3. Germline V gene data show CDR1 as MGHRA and CDR2 as YSYEKL. This CDR3 is CASSHGQLGLTGEMFF. The CDR3 DNA follows: TGCGCCAGCAGCCACGGACAGTTGGGGCTGACCGGGGAGATGTTTTTT.

CDR3: CASSGKQGAAVNEQFF. DNA of the CDR3: TGTGCCAGCAGCGGGAAACAGGGGGCAGCGGTGAATGAGCAGTTCTTC. This chain connects TRBV11-3 to TRBJ2-1; 9 nucleotides align to TRBD1. With V trimmed by 5 bases and J by 7 bases, 12 bases remained unmatched. This CDR3 has 16 amino acids. Germline values: CDR1 SGHNT, CDR2 YENEEA. Supplemented by reference TRBV11-3 and TRBJ2-1, the full variable domain reads EAGVVQSPRYKIIEKKQPVAFWCNPISGHNTLYWYLQNLGQGPELLIRYENEEAVDDSQLPKDRFSAERLKGVDSTLKIQPAELGDSAVYLCASSGKQGAAVNEQFFGPGTRLTVL.

The chain recombines TRBV7-9 with TRBJ1-5; no reliable D call. V shed 5 bases and J shed 2 bases, with 13 bases lying between them. Germline V gives CDR1 SEHNR, CDR2 FQNEAQ (reference sequence). CDR3 length equals 15 residues. CDR3 in amino acids: CASSPHEGGNQPQHF. Written as DNA, the CDR3 is TGTGCCAGCAGCCCCCACGAGGGAGGCAATCAGCCCCAGCATTTT.

The rearrangement uses TRBV28 and TRBJ1-5, with 8 positions matching TRBD1. The CDR3 extends over 16 amino acids. Per germline, CDR1 MDHEN and CDR2 SYDVKM. After removal of 6 bases from V and 4 bases from J, the junction contained 11 bases not matched to a gene. The chain's CDR3 is CASRPRPGTGNQPQHF. The DNA of the CDR3 is TGTGCCAGCAGACCCAGGCCCGGGACAGGTAATCAGCCCCAGCATTTT.

The rearrangement uses TRBV6-5 and TRBJ2-2, with D possibly matching TRBD1 (6 bases). Trimming shortened V by 5 bases and J by 3 bases, and 13 bases separated the two germline ends. The germline V gene has CDR1 MNHEY and CDR2 SVGAGI. This CDR3 has 15 amino acids. The CDR3 bases are TGTGCCAGCAGTATGACAGGTTTCTACACCGGGGAGCTGTTTTTT. As protein: CASSMTGFYTGELFF.

This clonotype has only a few counts. V is TRBV12-5 and J is TRBJ2-7; D is ambiguous. This CDR3 is 15 amino acids long. Trimming stripped 7 bases from V and 0 bases from J, with 16 bases between. Germline assignment: CDR1 LGHNT and CDR2 FRNRAP. This CDR3 is CASATSNLDSYEQYF. The CDR3 nucleotides read TGTGCTAGTGCCACCAGTAATCTAGACTCCTACGAGCAGTACTTC.

This clonotype appeared a few times. The rearrangement joins TRBV15 to TRBJ2-1; tentatively, D is TRBD2 (5 bases). Per the germline V gene, CDR1 is LNHNV and CDR2 is YYDKDF (reference sequence). There are 17 residues in the CDR3. Trimming took off 0 bases at V and 5 bases at J, with 17 bases between the two ends. CDR3: CATSREVADGGNNEQFF. CDR3 DNA: TGTGCCACCAGCAGAGAGGTCGCGGACGGAGGAAACAATGAGCAGTTCTTC.

The sample holds a few counts of this clonotype. The V call is TRBV7-2, the J call TRBJ2-5; D ambiguous. The CDR3 runs 12 residues. From germline, CDR1 is SGHTA and CDR2 FQGNSA. Trimming removed 1 base from V and 9 bases from J, with 9 bases in between. CDR3 sequence reads: CASSLVEWAQYF. The CDR3 DNA reads TGTGCCAGCAGCTTAGTAGAATGGGCCCAGTACTTC.

In this sample, this clonotype turned up a few times. The genes are TRBV6-1 and TRBJ2-7; D is undetermined. V lost 4 bases, J lost 3 bases, and 10 bases lay in between. The CDR3 consists of 13 residues. Germline assignment: CDR1 MNHNS and CDR2 SASEGT. CDR3 coding DNA: TGTGCCAGCAGTGCGACACTAAACTACGAGCAGTACGTC. It specifies CASSATLNYEQYV.

This chain uses TRBV29-1 with TRBJ1-1; D may be TRBD1 (6 bases). Trimming pared 4 bases from V and 5 bases from J, leaving 8 bases between. Germline loops: CDR1 SQVTM, CDR2 ANQGSEA. This CDR3 contains 11 residues. This CDR3 reads CSVGGQTEAFF. Here the CDR3 DNA reads TGCAGCGTTGGGGGGCAGACTGAAGCTTTCTTT.

This clonotype was counted between two and nine times. The J gene is TRBJ2-5, the V gene TRBV11-2; a possible D gene is TRBD1 (7 bases). Trimming took off 2 bases at V and 1 base at J, with 14 bases between the two ends. Germline V CDR1 and CDR2: SGHAT, FQNNGV. This CDR3 contains 16 residues. CDR3 region: CASSLPPGGIQETQYF. Written as DNA, the CDR3 is TGTGCCAGCAGCTTACCCCCAGGGGGGATCCAAGAGACCCAGTACTTC.

This clonotype has just a few counts. The genes are TRBV4-3 and TRBJ2-5; possibly TRBD1 for D (5 bases). V was shortened by 4 bases and J by 3 bases, with 9 bases between the two germline ends. The CDR3 runs to 13 residues. CDR1 LGHNA and CDR2 YSLEER come from the germline V gene. The CDR3 nucleotides are TGCGCCAGCAGCCGAGACAGTAAAGAGACCCAGTACTTC. This gives the protein CASSRDSKETQYF.

Many counts were recorded for this clonotype. This chain uses TRBV4-1 with TRBJ2-7; D may be TRBD1 (6 bases). Germline loops: CDR1 MGHRA, CDR2 YSYEKL. The CDR3 runs to 14 residues. Trimming left V 4 bases short and J 5 bases short, with 15 bases between. The CDR3 loop reads CASSRQRGDNEQYF. The CDR3 DNA sequence: TGCGCCAGCAGCCGTCAAAGAGGGGACAACGAGCAGTACTTC.

This sequence joins TRBV29-1 and TRBJ1-2; no firm D call. The CDR3 runs to 15 residues. Germline V CDR1 and CDR2: SQVTM, ANQGSEA. The V and J ends lost 1 base and 4 bases respectively, with 16 bases between them. The CDR3 protein is CSVEGLSRLSYGYTF. The CDR3 DNA follows: TGCAGCGTTGAAGGCCTCTCCAGGTTAAGCTATGGCTACACCTTC. The full variable domain, with the rest looked up from reference TRBV29-1 and TRBJ1-2, is SAVISQKPSRDICQRGTSLTIQCQVDSQVTMMFWYRQQPGQSLTLIATANQGSEATYESGFVIDKFPISRPNLTFSTLTVSNMSPEDSSIYLCSVEGLSRLSYGYTFGSGTRLTVV.

This clonotype has just a few counts. The gene calls are TRBV28 and TRBJ1-5; D gene uncertain. Germline CDR1 reads MDHEN; CDR2 reads SYDVKM. V shed 3 bases and J shed 3 bases, with 9 bases lying between them. The CDR3 is made up of 14 amino acids. CDR3 region: CASSFLDFNQPQHF. CDR3 nucleotides: TGTGCCAGCAGTTTTTTGGATTTCAATCAGCCCCAGCATTTT.